The clone carrying this T cell receptor beta chain has at least ten counts. What it binds is not known. For blood RNA, unsorted whole blood served as the source, and germline DNA was extracted too. Making TCR beta cDNA involved around 500 ng total RNA and a constant-region primer. Libraries covering TCR beta were generated through three nested multiplex PCR rounds (using a slightly modified ARM-PCR). PCR rounds one and two used TRBV1-TRBV30 forward primers with a C-beta reverse primer for 10 cycles each. MiXCR, run by TCRdb on the multiplex PCR reads, gives a single entry per CDR3 protein. Of about 210,000 distinct CDR3 sequences listed, less than 65% are singletons. The data belong to a study of tumor-infiltrating lymphocytes in primary liver carcinoma. In the study overall: Every patient in the cohort had a primary liver carcinoma. That carcinoma was treated by surgical resection.

Findings and caveats of the study: Tumor-adjacent and tumor-blood pairs shared less of their repertoires than tumor region pairs shared. CD8+ and CD4+ repertoires went uncompared, the samples being bulk unsorted.

Germline V gene sequence: CDR1 SQVTM, CDR2 ANQGSEA. This CDR3 has 14 amino acids. Trimming removed 5 bases at V and 3 bases at J, with 16 bases between. This chain connects TRBV29-1 to TRBJ1-2, with D unresolved. This TCR was recovered from a woman aged 60-75 years with primary liver carcinoma and hepatitis B virus infection. The specimen was peripheral blood. CDR3 bases: TGCAGCGTTAGTGCCCTTGAATCGCACTATGGCTACACCTTC. This translates into CSVSALESHYGYTF.